Below, one T cell receptor (beta chain) is given with its context. The data are from a study of cytomegalovirus exposure and HLA in healthy donors. Healthy bone marrow donors supplied every sample. Germline V lookup: CDR1 MGHRA, CDR2 YSYEKL. Trimming removed 4 bases from V and 5 bases from J, with 14 bases in between. The CDR3 extends over 14 amino acids. It was with 60 Vbeta and 13 Jbeta primers that the PCR ran. Sequencing was performed with immunoSEQ multiplex PCR; in TCRdb, only in-frame clones are kept and a portion is missing. Among about 160,000 clones, about 85% were seen once, and the ten largest hold 6.3%.

The TCR comes from a male donor in good health and CMV-seropositive. The source material was PBMCs. This chain connects TRBV4-1 to TRBJ2-5; D possibly corresponds to TRBD1 (5 bases). The CDR3 DNA reads as TGCGCCAGCAGCCCACCGGGCGCAGGGGAGACCCAGTACTTC. Its protein is CASSPPGAGETQYF.